This T cell receptor beta chain is drawn from a study of beta chain features in type 1 diabetes. The CDR3 has 14 amino acids. Germline values: CDR1 GTSNPN, CDR2 SVGIG (reference sequence). The germline V and J ends were trimmed by 4 bases and 2 bases, with 12 bases remaining between them. Since all of the isolated RNA was reverse transcribed, expressed TCRB transcripts were what got sequenced. Here immunoSEQ multiplex PCR was the method, and the copy in TCRdb shows in-frame clones only, minus some. This table has about 260,000 clones, roughly 70% appearing once. CD45RO/CCR7/CD25/CD127/CD95/CD27 sorting isolated CD4+ naive, central memory, regulatory and stem cell-like memory cells. Study observations and caveats: Patients with type 1 diabetes showed fewer VDJ junction insertions and more deletions. With patients and controls alike, PCR might favor shorter templates to an equal degree. Researchers report that Type 1 diabetes patients had moderately but significantly shorter TCRB CDR3s across all four CD4+ subsets.

Points on this clone: Its target is unknown.

Sequencing was done on a sample of naive CD4+ T cells from blood. The receptor comes from a man under 40 in good health. J is TRBJ1-5 and V is TRBV30, with TRBD1 as a possible D gene (5 bases). CDR3 bases: TGTGCCTGGAAGGTAGGGGCTGGCAATCAGCCCCAGCATTTT. It codes for CAWKVGAGNQPQHF.